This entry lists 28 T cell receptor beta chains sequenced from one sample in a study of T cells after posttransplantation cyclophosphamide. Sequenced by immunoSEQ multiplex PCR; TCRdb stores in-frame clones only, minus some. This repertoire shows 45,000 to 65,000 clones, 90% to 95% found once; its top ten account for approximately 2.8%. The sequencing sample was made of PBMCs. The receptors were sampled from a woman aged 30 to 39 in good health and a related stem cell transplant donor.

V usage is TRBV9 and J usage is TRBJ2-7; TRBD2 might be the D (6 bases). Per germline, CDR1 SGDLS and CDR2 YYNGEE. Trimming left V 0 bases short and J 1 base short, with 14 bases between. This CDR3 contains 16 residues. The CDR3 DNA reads TGTGCCAGCAGCGTAGGGGACGGAGGGTATTCCTACGAGCAGTACTTC. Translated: CASSVGDGGYSYEQYF.

CDR3 DNA: TGTGCCAGCAGTGAAGACAGGGTGAGAGATACGCAGTATTTT. Translated, it gives CASSEDRVRDTQYF. The chain combines TRBV6-1 with TRBJ2-3, with D possibly matching TRBD1 (6 bases). V was clipped by 1 base and J by 5 bases, with 10 bases between them. This CDR3 comprises 14 residues. Looked up from germline, CDR1 is MNHNS and CDR2 is SASEGT.

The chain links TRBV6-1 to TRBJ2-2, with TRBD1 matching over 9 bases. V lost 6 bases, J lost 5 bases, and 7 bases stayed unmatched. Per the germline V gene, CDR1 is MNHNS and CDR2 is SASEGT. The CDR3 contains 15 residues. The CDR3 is CASRTGQGTTGELFF. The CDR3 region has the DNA TGTGCCAGCAGAACAGGACAGGGGACGACCGGGGAGCTGTTTTTT.

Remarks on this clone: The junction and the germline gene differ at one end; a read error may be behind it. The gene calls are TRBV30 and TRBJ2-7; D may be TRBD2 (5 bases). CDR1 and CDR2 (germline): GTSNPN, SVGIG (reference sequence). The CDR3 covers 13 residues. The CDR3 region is CAWRRRAKYEQYF. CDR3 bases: TGTGCCTGGAGAAGGCGGGCAAAGTACGAACAGTACTTC.

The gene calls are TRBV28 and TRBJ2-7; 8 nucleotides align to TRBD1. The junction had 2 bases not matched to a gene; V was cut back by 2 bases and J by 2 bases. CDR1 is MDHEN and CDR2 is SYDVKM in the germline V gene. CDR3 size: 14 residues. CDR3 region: CASSLGGQAYEQYF. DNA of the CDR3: TGTGCCAGCAGTTTAGGGGGACAGGCCTACGAGCAGTACTTC.

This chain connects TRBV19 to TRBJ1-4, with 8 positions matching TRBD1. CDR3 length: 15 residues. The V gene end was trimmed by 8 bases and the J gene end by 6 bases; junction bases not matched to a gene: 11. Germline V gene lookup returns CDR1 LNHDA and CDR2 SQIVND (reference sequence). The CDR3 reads CASGRGTGLDEKLFF. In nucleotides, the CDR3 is TGTGCCAGTGGCCGTGGGACAGGACTGGATGAAAAACTGTTTTTT.

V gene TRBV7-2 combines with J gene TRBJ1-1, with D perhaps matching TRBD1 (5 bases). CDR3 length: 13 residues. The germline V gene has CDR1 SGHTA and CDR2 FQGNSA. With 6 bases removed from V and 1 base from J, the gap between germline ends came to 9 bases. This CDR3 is CASSHRQNTEAFF. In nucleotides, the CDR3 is TGTGCCAGCAGTCACAGGCAGAACACTGAAGCTTTCTTT.

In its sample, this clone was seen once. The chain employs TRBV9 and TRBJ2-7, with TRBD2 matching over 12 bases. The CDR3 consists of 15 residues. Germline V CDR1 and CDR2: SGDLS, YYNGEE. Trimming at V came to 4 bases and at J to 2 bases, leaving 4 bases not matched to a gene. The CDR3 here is CASSRTSGTAYEQYF. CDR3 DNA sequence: TGTGCCAGCAGCCGGACTAGCGGGACCGCCTACGAGCAGTACTTC.

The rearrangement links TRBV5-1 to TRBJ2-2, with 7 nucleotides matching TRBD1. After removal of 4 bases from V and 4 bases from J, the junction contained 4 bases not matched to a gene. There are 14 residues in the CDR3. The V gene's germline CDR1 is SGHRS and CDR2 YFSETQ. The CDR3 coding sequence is TGCGCCAGCAGCAGGACAGGAGGCACCGGGGAGCTGTTTTTT. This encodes CASSRTGGTGELFF.

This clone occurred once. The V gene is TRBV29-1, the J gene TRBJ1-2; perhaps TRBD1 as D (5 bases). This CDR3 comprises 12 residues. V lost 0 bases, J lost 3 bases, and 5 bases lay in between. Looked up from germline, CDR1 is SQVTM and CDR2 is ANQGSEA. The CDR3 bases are TGCAGCGTTGAAGAGACAGACTATGGCTACACCTTC. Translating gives CSVEETDYGYTF.

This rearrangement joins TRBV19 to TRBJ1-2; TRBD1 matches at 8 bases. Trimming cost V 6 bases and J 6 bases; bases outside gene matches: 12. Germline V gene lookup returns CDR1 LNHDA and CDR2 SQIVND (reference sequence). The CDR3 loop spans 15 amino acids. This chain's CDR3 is CASRGPGTGRDGYTF. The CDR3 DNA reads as TGTGCCAGTAGGGGACCCGGGACAGGAAGGGATGGCTACACCTTC.

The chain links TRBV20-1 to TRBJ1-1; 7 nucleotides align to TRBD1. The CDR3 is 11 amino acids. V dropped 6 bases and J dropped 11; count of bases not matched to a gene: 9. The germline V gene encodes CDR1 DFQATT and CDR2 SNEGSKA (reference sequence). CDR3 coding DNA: TGCAGTGCCAACAGACAGGGAGACGCTTTCTTT. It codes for CSANRQGDAFF.

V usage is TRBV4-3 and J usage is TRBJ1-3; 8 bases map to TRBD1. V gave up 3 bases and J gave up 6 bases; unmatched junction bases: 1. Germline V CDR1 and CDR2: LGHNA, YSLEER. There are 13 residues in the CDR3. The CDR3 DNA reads TGCGCCAGCAGCCAGACAGGGGTAAACACCATATATTTT. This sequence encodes CASSQTGVNTIYF.

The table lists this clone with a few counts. The CDR3 DNA follows: TGTGCCACCATAACAGGGGGCACTCAGCCCCAGCATTTT. Its translation is CATITGGTQPQHF. The V gene is TRBV28, the J gene TRBJ1-5, with 9 bases matching TRBD1. Losses at the gene ends were 10 bases for V and 6 bases for J; bases not matched to a gene: 7. The CDR3 has 13 residues. CDR1 and CDR2 from the germline V gene are MDHEN and SYDVKM.

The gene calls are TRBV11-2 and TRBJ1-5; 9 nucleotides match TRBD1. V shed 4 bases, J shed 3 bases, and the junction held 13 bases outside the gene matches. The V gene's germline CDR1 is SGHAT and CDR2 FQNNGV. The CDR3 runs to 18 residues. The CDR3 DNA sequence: TGTGCCAGCAGCTCGCACTGGGACAGGGAAAGGCACAATCAGCCCCAGCATTTT. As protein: CASSSHWDRERHNQPQHF. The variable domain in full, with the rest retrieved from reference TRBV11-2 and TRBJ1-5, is EAGVAQSPRYKIIEKRQSVAFWCNPISGHATLYWYQQILGQGPKLLIQFQNNGVVDDSQLPKDRFSAERLKGVDSTLKIQPAKLEDSAVYLCASSSHWDRERHNQPQHFGDGTRLSIL.

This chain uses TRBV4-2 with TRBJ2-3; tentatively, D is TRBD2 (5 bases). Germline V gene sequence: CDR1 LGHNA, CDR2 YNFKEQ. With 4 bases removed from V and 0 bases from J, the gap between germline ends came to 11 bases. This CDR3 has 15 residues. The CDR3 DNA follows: TGTGCCAGCAGCCCGGACTGGGCTAGCACAGATACGCAGTATTTT. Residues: CASSPDWASTDTQYF.

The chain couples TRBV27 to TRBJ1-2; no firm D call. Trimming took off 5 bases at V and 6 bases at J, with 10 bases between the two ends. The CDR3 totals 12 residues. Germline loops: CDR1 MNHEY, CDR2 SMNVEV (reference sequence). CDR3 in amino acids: CASSPSGHGYTF. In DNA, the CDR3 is TGTGCCAGCAGTCCTAGCGGCCATGGCTACACCTTC.

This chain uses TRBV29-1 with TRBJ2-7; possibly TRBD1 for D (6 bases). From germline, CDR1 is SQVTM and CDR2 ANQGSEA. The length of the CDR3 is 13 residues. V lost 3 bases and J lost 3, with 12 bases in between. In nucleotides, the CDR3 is TGCAGCGTTGAGGGGGCCAGTAACTACGAGCAGTACTTC. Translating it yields CSVEGASNYEQYF.

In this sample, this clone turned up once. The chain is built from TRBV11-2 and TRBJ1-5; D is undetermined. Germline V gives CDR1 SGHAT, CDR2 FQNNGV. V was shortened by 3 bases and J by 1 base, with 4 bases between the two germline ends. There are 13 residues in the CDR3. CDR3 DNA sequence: TGTGCCAGCAGCTTGGAGAGCAATCAGCCCCAGCATTTT. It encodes CASSLESNQPQHF.

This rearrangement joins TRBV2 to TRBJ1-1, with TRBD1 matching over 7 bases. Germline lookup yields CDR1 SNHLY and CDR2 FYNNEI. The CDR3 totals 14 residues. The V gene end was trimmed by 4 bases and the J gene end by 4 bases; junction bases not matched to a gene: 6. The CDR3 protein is CASSARQGFTEAFF. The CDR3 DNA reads TGTGCCAGCAGTGCGAGACAGGGTTTCACTGAAGCTTTCTTT.

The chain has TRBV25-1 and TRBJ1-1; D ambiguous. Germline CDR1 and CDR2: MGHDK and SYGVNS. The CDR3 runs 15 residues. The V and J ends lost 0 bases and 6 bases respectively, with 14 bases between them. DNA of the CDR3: TGTGCCAGCAGTGAATATATCCCCCAGGTCCCTGAAGCTTTCTTT. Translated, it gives CASSEYIPQVPEAFF. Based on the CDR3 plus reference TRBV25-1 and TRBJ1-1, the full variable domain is EADIYQTPRYLVIGTGKKITLECSQTMGHDKMYWYQQDPGMELHLIHYSYGVNSTEKGDLSSESTVSRIRTEHFPLTLESARPSHTSQYLCASSEYIPQVPEAFFGQGTRLTVV.

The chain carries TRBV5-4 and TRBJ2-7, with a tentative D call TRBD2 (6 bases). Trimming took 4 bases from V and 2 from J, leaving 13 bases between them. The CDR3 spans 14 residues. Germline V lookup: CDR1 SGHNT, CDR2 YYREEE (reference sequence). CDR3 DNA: TGTGCCAGCAGCCCTGGGGGGAAGACCTACGAGCAGTACTTC. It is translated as CASSPGGKTYEQYF.

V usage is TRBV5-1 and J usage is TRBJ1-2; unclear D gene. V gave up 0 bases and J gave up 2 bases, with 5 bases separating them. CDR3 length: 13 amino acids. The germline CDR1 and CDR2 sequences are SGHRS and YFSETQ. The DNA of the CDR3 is TGCGCCAGCAGCTTGGCACAAAACTATGGCTACACCTTC. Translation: CASSLAQNYGYTF.

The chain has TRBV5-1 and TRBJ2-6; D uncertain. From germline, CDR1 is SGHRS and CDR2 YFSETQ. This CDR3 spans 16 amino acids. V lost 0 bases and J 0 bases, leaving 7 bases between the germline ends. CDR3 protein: CASSLDRPSGANVLTF. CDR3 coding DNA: TGCGCCAGCAGCTTGGACAGACCCTCTGGGGCCAACGTCCTGACTTTC.

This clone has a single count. The CDR3 DNA reads TGTGCCAGCAGCGAAGACAGGGGATCGACTGAAGCTTTCTTT. Amino acid sequence: CASSEDRGSTEAFF. The chain has TRBV7-2 and TRBJ1-1; TRBD1 matches 8 bases. The CDR3 contains 14 residues. V gave up 5 bases and J gave up 5 bases; unmatched junction bases: 7. Germline-derived CDR1 and CDR2 are SGHTA and FQGNSA.

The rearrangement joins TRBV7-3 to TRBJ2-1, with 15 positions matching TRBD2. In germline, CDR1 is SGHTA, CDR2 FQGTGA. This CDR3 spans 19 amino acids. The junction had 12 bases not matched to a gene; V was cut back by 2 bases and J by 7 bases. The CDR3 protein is CASSLGGRTSGGESNEQFF. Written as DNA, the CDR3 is TGTGCCAGCAGCTTAGGTGGGAGGACTAGCGGGGGGGAGTCTAATGAGCAGTTCTTC.

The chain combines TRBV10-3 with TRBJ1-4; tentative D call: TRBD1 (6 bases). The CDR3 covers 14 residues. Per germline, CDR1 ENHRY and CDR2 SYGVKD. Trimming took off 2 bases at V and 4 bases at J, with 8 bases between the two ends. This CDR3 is CAISERGGNEKLFF. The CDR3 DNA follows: TGTGCCATCAGTGAGAGAGGGGGTAATGAAAAACTGTTTTTT.

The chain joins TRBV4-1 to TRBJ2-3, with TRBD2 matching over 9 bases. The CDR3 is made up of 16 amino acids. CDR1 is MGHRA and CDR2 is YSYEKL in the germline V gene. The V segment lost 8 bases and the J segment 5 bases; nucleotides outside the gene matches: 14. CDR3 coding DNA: TGCGCCAGCCGAGGTGGCGGGGGGGCCGGTATAGATACGCAGTATTTT. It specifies CASRGGGGAGIDTQYF.